Given below is one TCR beta chain in context. Per the original methods: Reference gene primer amplification in the assay estimated nucleated cell counts. Libraries were prepared by immunoSEQ multiplex PCR; TCRdb keeps only in-frame clonotypes and omits some of them. The V and J calls and the clone size are those of that table, but D and trimming were determined from the DNA. The sample lists about 520,000 clones, approximately 85% occurring once. Germline V gene lookup returns CDR1 MNHNS and CDR2 SASEGT. Trimming cost V 2 bases and J 4 bases, with 9 bases left between them. CDR3 length: 15 amino acids. This sample was included in a study of blood T cell repertoires in COVID-19. Across the study: The samples span acute and convalescent COVID-19 from the United States, Italy and Spain. PBMCs, B-cell-depleted T cells, or T cells were the source of the cDNA or gDNA that made up the material.

The rearrangement joins TRBV6-1 to TRBJ2-6; perhaps TRBD1 as D (5 bases). The clonotype was recovered from a human donor in a cohort sampled during active COVID-19. The sample consisted of peripheral blood. The CDR3 DNA reads TGTGCCAGCAGTGAATCCCACAGGGGGGCCAACGTCCTGACTTTC. This encodes CASSESHRGANVLTF.